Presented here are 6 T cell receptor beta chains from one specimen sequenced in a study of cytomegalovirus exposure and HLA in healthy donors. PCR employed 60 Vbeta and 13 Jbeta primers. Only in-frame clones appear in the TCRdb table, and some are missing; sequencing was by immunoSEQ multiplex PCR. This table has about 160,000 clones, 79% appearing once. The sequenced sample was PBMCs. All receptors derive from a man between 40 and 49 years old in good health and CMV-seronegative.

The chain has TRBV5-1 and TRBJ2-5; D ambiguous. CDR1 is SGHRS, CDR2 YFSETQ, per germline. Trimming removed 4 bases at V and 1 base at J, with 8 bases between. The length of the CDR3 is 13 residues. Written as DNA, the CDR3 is TGCGCCAGCAGCCCCCGGGTCCAAGAGACCCAGTACTTC. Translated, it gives CASSPRVQETQYF.

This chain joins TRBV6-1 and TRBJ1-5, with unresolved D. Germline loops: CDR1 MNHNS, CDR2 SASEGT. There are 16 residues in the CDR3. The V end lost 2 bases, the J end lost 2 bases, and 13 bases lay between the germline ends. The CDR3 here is CASSEWLGRGNQPQHF. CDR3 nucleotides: TGTGCCAGCAGTGAATGGCTGGGGAGGGGCAATCAGCCCCAGCATTTT.

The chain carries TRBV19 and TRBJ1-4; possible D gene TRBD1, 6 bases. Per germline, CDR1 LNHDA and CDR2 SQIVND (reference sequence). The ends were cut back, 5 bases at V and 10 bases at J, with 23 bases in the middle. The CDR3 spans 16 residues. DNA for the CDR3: TGTGCCAGTAGTTTCGACGGACAGAGCCAAACGGGAAAACTGTTTTTT. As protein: CASSFDGQSQTGKLFF.

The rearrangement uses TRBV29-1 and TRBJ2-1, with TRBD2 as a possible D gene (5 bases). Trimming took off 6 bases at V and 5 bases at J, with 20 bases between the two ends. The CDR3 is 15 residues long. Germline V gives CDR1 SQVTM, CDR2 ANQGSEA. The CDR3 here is CSVAMTSGTDNEQFF. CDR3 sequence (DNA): TGCAGCGTCGCCATGACATCGGGAACTGACAATGAGCAGTTCTTC.

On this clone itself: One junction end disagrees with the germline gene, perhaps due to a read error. This CDR3 is CVSRTPGQGNTIYF. The CDR3 nucleotides are TGTGTCAGCAGGACACCGGGACAGGGAAACACCATATATTTT. This chain uses TRBV6-1 with TRBJ1-3; 7 nucleotides line up with TRBD1. The germline V gene has CDR1 MNHNS and CDR2 SASEGT. This CDR3 region has 14 residues.

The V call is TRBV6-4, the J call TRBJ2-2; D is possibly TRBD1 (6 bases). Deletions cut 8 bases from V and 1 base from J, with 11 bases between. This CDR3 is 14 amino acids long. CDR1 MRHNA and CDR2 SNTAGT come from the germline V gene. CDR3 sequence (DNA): TGTGCCAGCGGCAGGGGCGAGAACACCGGGGAGCTGTTTTTT. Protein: CASGRGENTGELFF.